A selection of T cell receptor beta chains follows, all from one sample in a study of lung T cells in sarcoidosis with Löfgren's syndrome. Each CDR3 protein is one row after TCRdb ran MiXCR on the reads. Among about 2,500 distinct CDR3 sequences listed, 25% to 35% were seen once. The sequencing input was CD4+ T cells from PBMCs. The receptors originated from a human donor with sarcoidosis (Löfgren's syndrome or another form), or a control subject (not recorded which). The CDR3 runs from the conserved cysteine through the conserved F or W. A D gene is named only where the DNA matches it firmly. Some rows mark clone size as missing; the rest say once, few, many or name a class of expanded clone.

TRBV6-1,TRBJ1-1,.,once,CTSTSGGHTEAFF,TGTACCAGCACAAGCGGCGGGCACACTGAGGCTTTCTTT
TRBV20-1,TRBJ2-1,.,.,CSAPHISNEQFF,TGCAGTGCTCCACACATAAGCAATGAGCAGTTCTTC
TRBV2,TRBJ2-1,.,medium-sized,CASSRDSLSQFF,TGTGCCAGCAGCCGGGACTCCTTATCCCAGTTCTTC
TRBV20-1,TRBJ2-7,.,.,CSDGYQGSRDEQYF,TGCAGTGATGGATATCAGGGATCTCGGGACGAGCAGTACTTC
TRBV7-2,TRBJ1-6,.,.,CASSFPPRDDSPPHF,TGTGCCAGCAGCTTTCCCCCCAGGGATGATTCACCCCCCCACTTT
TRBV12-3/TRBV12-4,TRBJ2-1,TRBD2,medium-sized,CASRSSGSALSQFF,TGTGCCAGCAGGTCTAGCGGGAGCGCTCTCTCTCAGTTCTTC
TRBV5-1,TRBJ2-7,TRBD1,many,CASSLESGGSYEQYF,TGCGCCAGCAGCTTGGAGTCAGGGGGCTCCTACGAGCAGTACTTC
TRBV10-3,TRBJ1-2,.,many,CAISERFEDYGYTF,TGTGCCATCAGCGAGAGGTTTGAGGACTATGGCTACACCTTC
TRBV28,TRBJ1-5,.,.,CASSPTESSNQPQHF,TGTGCCAGCAGTCCCACAGAGTCCAGCAATCAGCCCCAGCATTTT
TRBV27,TRBJ2-4,.,large,CASSPSPEGKNIQYF,TGTGCCAGCAGTCCCTCACCAGAGGGCAAAAACATTCAGTACTTC
TRBV12-3/TRBV12-4,TRBJ2-3,TRBD1,medium-sized,CASSTGAATTDTQYF,TGTGCCAGCAGTACAGGGGCGGCGACCACAGATACGCAGTATTTT
TRBV5-1,TRBJ2-7,TRBD2,medium-sized,CASSLGLAGGIRYEQYF,TGCGCCAGCAGCTTGGGACTAGCGGGAGGGATTCGCTACGAGCAGTACTTC
TRBV7-2,TRBJ2-5,.,medium-sized,CASSLVRGQTQYF,TGTGCCAGCAGCTTAGTACGGGGACAGACCCAGTACTTC
TRBV3-1,TRBJ1-1,.,.,CANSQEGSTEAFF,TGTGCCAACAGCCAAGAGGGCAGCACTGAAGCTTTCTTT
TRBV20-1,TRBJ2-1,.,large,CSAGRGAWDNEQFF,TGCAGTGCTGGGCGCGGGGCATGGGACAATGAGCAGTTCTTC
TRBV20-1,TRBJ1-2,.,large,CSAKGGTGGYTF,TGCAGTGCTAAGGGAGGGACGGGCGGCTACACCTTC
TRBV5-1,TRBJ2-1,TRBD2,medium-sized,CASSLYLNGNGGRQFF,TGCGCCAGCAGCTTATACCTCAACGGAAACGGGGGGAGGCAGTTCTTC
TRBV6-1,TRBJ1-3,.,large,CASSGEGGRGNTIYF,TGTGCCAGCAGTGGCGAAGGGGGAAGAGGAAACACCATATATTTT
TRBV20-1,TRBJ1-5,.,.,CSARGTDHNQPQHF,TGCAGTGCTAGAGGGACGGACCACAATCAGCCCCAACATTTT
TRBV2,TRBJ2-3,TRBD2,medium-sized,CASSRAGKGTDTQYF,TGTGCCAGCAGTAGAGCGGGAAAGGGAACAGATACGCAGTATTTT
TRBV18,TRBJ1-1,.,medium-sized,CASSPHRDVNTEAFF,TGTGCCAGCTCACCACACAGGGACGTGAACACTGAAGCTTTCTTT
TRBV24-1,TRBJ2-3,TRBD2,.,CANSEELAGGRNTHYF,TGTGCCAACAGTGAAGAACTAGCGGGAGGAAGGAATACGCATTATTTT
TRBV2,TRBJ1-6,.,.,CASSEAARGGSPLHF,TGTGCCAGCAGTGAAGCGGCCAGGGGAGGATCACCCCTCCACTTT
TRBV11-2,TRBJ2-5,TRBD1,many,CASSFPWTGRKTQHF,TGTGCCAGCAGCTTCCCCTGGACAGGGAGAAAGACCCAGCACTTC
TRBV4-1,TRBJ1-5,.,medium-sized,CASSPSGQSTGPNQPQHF,TGCGCCAGCAGCCCCTCGGGGCAATCGACCGGGCCAAATCAGCCCCAGCATTTT
TRBV28,TRBJ1-1,TRBD1,medium-sized,CASTLMAHRGTEAFF,TGTGCCAGCACCCTTATGGCACACAGGGGGACTGAAGCTTTCTTT
TRBV12-3/TRBV12-4,TRBJ2-2,.,many,CASSLQKTGELFF,TGTGCCAGCAGTTTACAGAAAACCGGGGAGCTGTTTTTT
TRBV5-1,TRBJ1-3,.,many,CASSLTSSSGNTIYF,TGCGCCAGCAGCTTGACATCGAGCTCTGGAAACACCATATATTTT
TRBV7-3,TRBJ2-3,TRBD1,.,CASSLTGDTQYF,TGTGCCAGCAGCCTCACAGGGGATACGCAGTACTTT
TRBV5-1,TRBJ2-1,TRBD2,.,CASSGTSGGPAEQFF,TGCGCCAGCTCGGGGACTAGCGGAGGCCCCGCGGAGCAGTTCTTC
TRBV20-1,TRBJ2-3,TRBD2,.,CSAFERPKASGRHRADTQYF,TGCAGTGCTTTCGAGAGACCCAAGGCTAGCGGGAGGCATAGGGCAGATACGCAGTACTTT
TRBV7-2,TRBJ2-1,.,few,CATLVGSSSYNEQFF,TGTGCCACCCTCGTGGGGTCAAGCTCCTACAATGAGCAGTTCTTC